The entry below gives a single T cell receptor (beta chain) sequence along with its context. Its specificity is unknown. The entry originates in a study of cytomegalovirus exposure and HLA in healthy donors. Study-level background: Researchers previously reported finding 90 million to 120 million unique TCR beta sequences from about 200 million T cells.

Healthy bone marrow donors made up the donors. Primers: 60 Vbeta forward and 13 Jbeta reverse. The method was immunoSEQ multiplex PCR; TCRdb's version includes in-frame clones alone and lacks a portion of them. The sample consists of about 200,000 clones, approximately 80% of them appearing once. Study findings and constraints: DRB1 had the most TCR associations and HLA-C the fewest, a later analysis found, with rates varying by HLA locus.

The sample consisted of PBMCs. This receptor was obtained from a woman aged 25 to 45 in good health and CMV-seronegative.

CDR3 bases: TGTGCCAGTAGTATTGGGACACCTTACGAGCAGTACTTC. Translated: CASSIGTPYEQYF. The chain recombines TRBV19 with TRBJ2-7; D perhaps matches TRBD1 (6 bases). CDR1 LNHDA and CDR2 SQIVND come from the germline V gene (reference sequence). The V end lost 3 bases, the J end lost 4 bases, and 10 bases lay between the germline ends. The CDR3 sequence is 13 residues long.